Each of the 24 T cell receptor beta chains below was sequenced from the same sample in a study of blood T cell repertoires in COVID-19. Produced via immunoSEQ multiplex PCR; TCRdb's table is partial and in-frame only. This sample has approximately 300,000 clones, with 85% found just once. Sequences were obtained from PBMCs or T cells enriched from blood (not recorded which). The source of these receptors is a woman aged 25-40 years who had been exposed to COVID-19.

The chain has TRBV2 and TRBJ2-2; D perhaps matches TRBD1 (6 bases). From germline, CDR1 is SNHLY and CDR2 FYNNEI. The CDR3 runs to 14 residues. The ends were cut back, 9 bases at V and 0 bases at J, with 11 bases in the middle. The CDR3 loop reads CASQGWANTGELFF. The DNA for the CDR3 is TGTGCCAGTCAGGGGTGGGCGAACACCGGGGAGCTGTTTTTT. The variable domain in full, with the rest retrieved from reference TRBV2 and TRBJ2-2, is EPEVTQTPSHQVTQMGQEVILRCVPISNHLYFYWYRQILGQKVEFLVSFYNNEISEKSEIFDDQFSVERPDGSNFTLKIRSTKLEDSAMYFCASQGWANTGELFFGEGSRLTVL.

A remark on this clone: This same CDR3 is encoded by further DNA sequences in the sample. The rearrangement joins TRBV12-3 or TRBV12-4 to TRBJ2-7; the D gene is possibly TRBD2 (6 bases). Trimming shortened V by 3 bases and J by 6 bases, and 9 bases separated the two germline ends. The CDR3 is made up of 12 amino acids. The CDR3 loop reads CASSLGGREQYF. CDR3 in DNA: TGTGCCAGCAGTTTGGGGGGACGCGAGCAGTACTTC.

The V gene is TRBV6-1, the J gene TRBJ2-3; a possible D gene is TRBD1 (6 bases). V was pared by 2 bases and J by 6 bases, with 9 bases between. This CDR3 comprises 13 residues. The V gene's germline CDR1 is MNHNS and CDR2 SASEGT. In DNA form, the CDR3 reads TGTGCCAGCAGTGAACAGCAGGGGGATACGCAGTATTTT. Translation gives CASSEQQGDTQYF.

Only a few counts were recorded for this clone. V usage is TRBV11-2 and J usage is TRBJ2-4; D is undetermined. Germline CDR1 is SGHAT and CDR2 is FQNNGV. V was shortened by 4 bases and J by 0 bases, with 7 bases between the two germline ends. This CDR3 is 14 amino acids long. The CDR3 DNA is TGTGCCAGCAGCTCCCGACTAGCCAAAAACATTCAGTACTTC. As protein: CASSSRLAKNIQYF.

The chain combines TRBV11-3 with TRBJ1-2, with D perhaps TRBD1 (5 bases). Germline assignment: CDR1 SGHNT and CDR2 YENEEA. CDR3 length: 13 amino acids. The V gene lost 3 bases and the J gene lost 4 bases, with 9 bases spanning the gap. The CDR3 bases are TGTGCCAGCAGCTTGGACGGGGGCTATGGCTACACCTTC. Amino acid sequence: CASSLDGGYGYTF.

This clone was seen only a few times. V is TRBV28 and J is TRBJ2-1, with TRBD1 as a possible D gene (5 bases). In germline, CDR1 is MDHEN, CDR2 SYDVKM. Trimming removed 7 bases from V and 6 bases from J, with 19 bases in between. This CDR3 spans 15 amino acids. DNA of the CDR3: TGTGCCAGCACCAAAAGGGGTGGGGCGCGCAATGAGCAGTTCTTC. This codes for CASTKRGGARNEQFF. The full variable domain, in which reference TRBV28 and TRBJ2-1 provide the parts outside the CDR3, is DVKVTQSSRYLVKRTGEKVFLECVQDMDHENMFWYRQDPGLGLRLIYFSYDVKMKEKGDIPEGYSVSREKKERFSLILESASTNQTSMYLCASTKRGGARNEQFFGPGTRLTVL.

The chain is built from TRBV28 and TRBJ2-1, with a tentative D call TRBD2 (5 bases). CDR3 size: 15 residues. CDR1 is MDHEN and CDR2 is SYDVKM in the germline V gene. V gave up 6 bases and J gave up 4 bases, with 16 bases separating them. CDR3 DNA: TGTGCCAGCAGCCTCACCGGGGAAGATTACAATGAGCAGTTCTTC. Translation gives CASSLTGEDYNEQFF.

The V gene is TRBV12-3 or TRBV12-4, the J gene TRBJ1-2, with D perhaps TRBD1 (5 bases). The length of the CDR3 is 11 residues. V was cut by 9 bases and J by 6 bases, with 11 bases left in between. The CDR3 reads CASKGPHGYTF. The CDR3 DNA follows: TGTGCCAGTAAGGGGCCCCATGGCTACACCTTC.

This chain links TRBV7-9 with TRBJ1-3; D not resolved. The CDR3 sequence is 14 residues long. From germline, CDR1 is SEHNR and CDR2 FQNEAQ (reference sequence). Trimming removed 2 bases from V and 2 bases from J, with 7 bases in between. The CDR3 loop is CASSLPSPGNTIYF. CDR3 nucleotide sequence: TGTGCCAGCAGCTTACCCTCCCCTGGAAACACCATATATTTT.

J is TRBJ2-3 and V is TRBV5-4; 9 bases are a match to TRBD2. The CDR3 is made up of 15 amino acids. V shed 0 bases, J shed 2 bases, and the junction held 1 base outside the gene matches. Germline V lookup: CDR1 SGHNT, CDR2 YYREEE (reference sequence). The CDR3 sequence is CASSLGLAATDTQYF. CDR3 nucleotide sequence: TGTGCCAGCAGCTTGGGACTAGCGGCCACAGATACGCAGTATTTT.

V usage is TRBV5-6 and J usage is TRBJ2-2; the D gene is possibly TRBD2 (6 bases). The CDR3 loop spans 14 amino acids. CDR1 is SGHDT, CDR2 YYEEEE, per germline. V dropped 2 bases and J dropped 5 bases, with 10 bases sitting between them. The CDR3 region is CASSLVGTTGELFF. The CDR3 bases are TGTGCCAGCAGCTTAGTGGGGACTACCGGGGAGCTGTTTTTT.

This clone appeared a few times. The V gene is TRBV28, the J gene TRBJ1-2; D may be TRBD1 (6 bases). The V gene lost 6 bases and the J gene lost 14 bases, with 28 bases spanning the gap. CDR1 is MDHEN and CDR2 is SYDVKM in the germline V gene. The CDR3 is made up of 15 amino acids. DNA of the CDR3: TGTGCCAGCAGAGACTTCGGACAGCATTCTATGAGGATTACCTTC. Residues: CASRDFGQHSMRITF.

The V gene is TRBV6-5, the J gene TRBJ1-3; D uncertain. V shed 4 bases and J shed 0 bases, with 13 bases lying between them. The CDR3 length is 16 residues. CDR1 and CDR2 (germline): MNHEY, SVGAGI. CDR3: CASSWSALLSGNTIYF. The CDR3 DNA sequence: TGTGCCAGCAGTTGGTCCGCACTACTCTCTGGAAACACCATATATTTT.

This chain links TRBV27 with TRBJ2-3; 11 bases are a match to TRBD2. J gave up 2 bases and V 6 bases, and 13 bases lay outside the gene matches. The CDR3 has 18 residues. Germline CDR1 reads MNHEY; CDR2 reads SMNVEV (reference sequence). Here the CDR3 reads CASSPQGLAGGSTDTQYF. The CDR3 DNA sequence: TGTGCCAGCAGCCCGCAAGGGTTAGCGGGGGGGTCCACAGATACGCAGTATTTT.

The V gene is TRBV18, the J gene TRBJ2-1; possible D gene TRBD2, 6 bases. Germline V gene data show CDR1 as KGHSH and CDR2 as LQKENI. The CDR3 has 12 residues. Trimming took 6 bases from V and 6 from J, leaving 9 bases between them. CDR3 sequence: CASSTTSNEQFF. The CDR3 DNA follows: TGTGCCAGCTCGACGACTAGCAATGAGCAGTTCTTC. Variable domain in full (rest from reference TRBV18 and TRBJ2-1): NAGVMQNPRHLVRRRGQEARLRCSPMKGHSHVYWYRQLPEEGLKFMVYLQKENIIDESGMPKERFSAEFPKEGPSILRIQQVVRGDSAAYFCASSTTSNEQFFGPGTRLTVL.

The rearrangement links TRBV7-2 to TRBJ1-2; TRBD1 matches 7 bases. Germline CDR1 is SGHTA and CDR2 is FQGNSA. Trimming removed 0 bases from V and 7 bases from J; junction bases left unmatched: 8. The CDR3 contains 15 residues. The CDR3 DNA is TGTGCCAGCAGCTTAGCGACAGGGCCATTACGTGGCTACACCTTC. Protein sequence: CASSLATGPLRGYTF.

V gene TRBV28 combines with J gene TRBJ2-2; D possibly corresponds to TRBD2 (6 bases). The V and J ends lost 6 bases and 0 bases respectively, with 14 bases between them. From germline, CDR1 is MDHEN and CDR2 SYDVKM. CDR3 length equals 16 residues. The CDR3: CASRDWGGANTGELFF. The CDR3 coding sequence is TGTGCCAGCAGGGATTGGGGAGGAGCGAACACCGGGGAGCTGTTTTTT.

The V call is TRBV7-8, the J call TRBJ2-5, with D tentatively TRBD2 (6 bases). V dropped 6 bases and J dropped 0 bases, with 23 bases sitting between them. The CDR3 totals 18 residues. Germline loops: CDR1 SGHVS, CDR2 FQNEAQ. DNA of the CDR3: TGTGCCAGCAGTCTCGGGGTTCGTGGAGGGGACCACCAAGAGACCCAGTACTTC. Translated, it gives CASSLGVRGGDHQETQYF. The whole variable domain, filled in from reference TRBV7-8 and TRBJ2-5, reads GAGVSQSPRYKVAKRGQDVALRCDPISGHVSLFWYQQALGQGPEFLTYFQNEAQLDKSGLPSDRFFAERPEGSVSTLKIQRTQQEDSAVYLCASSLGVRGGDHQETQYFGPGTRLLVL.

This clone was recorded once. V usage is TRBV6-1 and J usage is TRBJ2-5; maybe TRBD2 (6 bases). Germline V gives CDR1 MNHNS, CDR2 SASEGT. This CDR3 comprises 15 residues. V gave up 1 base and J gave up 5 bases, with 14 bases separating them. DNA of the CDR3: TGTGCCAGCAGTGAAGGGTCTAGCGTCCCGGAGACCCAGTACTTC. Translated: CASSEGSSVPETQYF.

The genes are TRBV7-2 and TRBJ2-3; a possible D gene is TRBD2 (6 bases). Trimming left V 5 bases short and J 2 bases short, with 17 bases between. This CDR3 region has 16 residues. From germline, CDR1 is SGHTA and CDR2 FQGNSA. The CDR3 region has the DNA TGTGCCAGCAGCGACAATGGGGGACTCACCACAGATACGCAGTATTTT. Translation: CASSDNGGLTTDTQYF. Using reference TRBV7-2 and TRBJ2-3 for the parts outside the CDR3, the full variable domain is GAGVSQSPSNKVTEKGKDVELRCDPISGHTALYWYRQSLGQGLEFLIYFQGNSAPDKSGLPSDRFSAERTGGSVSTLTIQRTQQEDSAVYLCASSDNGGLTTDTQYFGPGTRLTVL.

The V and J genes are TRBV5-6 and TRBJ1-2; 7 bases match TRBD1. The CDR3 covers 13 residues. V lost 2 bases, J lost 7 bases, and 5 bases stayed unmatched. Germline-derived CDR1 and CDR2 are SGHDT and YYEEEE. CDR3 coding DNA: TGTGCCAGCAGCTTAAAGGGGGCGGGTGGCTACACCTTC. The encoded protein is CASSLKGAGGYTF.

This chain connects TRBV9 to TRBJ2-3; 9 bases are shared with TRBD2. The CDR3 covers 16 residues. Looked up from germline, CDR1 is SGDLS and CDR2 is YYNGEE. V trimming: 0 bases; J trimming: 5 bases; junction bases outside the gene matches: 7. The CDR3 DNA follows: TGTGCCAGCAGCGTAGAAGGCGGGAGGGGAGGAGATACGCAGTATTTT. Translation gives CASSVEGGRGGDTQYF.

The V call is TRBV9, the J call TRBJ1-3; D may be TRBD1 (5 bases). CDR1 is SGDLS, CDR2 YYNGEE, per germline. V lost 0 bases to trimming and J lost 0 bases, with 7 bases between them. The CDR3 runs 15 residues. CDR3 protein: CASSVAGHSGNTIYF. For the CDR3, the DNA is TGTGCCAGCAGCGTAGCAGGGCACTCTGGAAACACCATATATTTT.

V and J are TRBV24-1 and TRBJ2-1, with 10 bases lining up with TRBD2. CDR3 size: 19 residues. Germline-derived CDR1 and CDR2 are KGHDR and SFDVKD. V was pared by 7 bases and J by 9 bases, with 23 bases of the junction left unmatched. The CDR3 DNA follows: TGTGCCACCAGCCAATTGCCAGGGGTAGCGGGGGGCCGTGTTTCTGAGCAGTTCTTC. Encoded protein: CATSQLPGVAGGRVSEQFF.